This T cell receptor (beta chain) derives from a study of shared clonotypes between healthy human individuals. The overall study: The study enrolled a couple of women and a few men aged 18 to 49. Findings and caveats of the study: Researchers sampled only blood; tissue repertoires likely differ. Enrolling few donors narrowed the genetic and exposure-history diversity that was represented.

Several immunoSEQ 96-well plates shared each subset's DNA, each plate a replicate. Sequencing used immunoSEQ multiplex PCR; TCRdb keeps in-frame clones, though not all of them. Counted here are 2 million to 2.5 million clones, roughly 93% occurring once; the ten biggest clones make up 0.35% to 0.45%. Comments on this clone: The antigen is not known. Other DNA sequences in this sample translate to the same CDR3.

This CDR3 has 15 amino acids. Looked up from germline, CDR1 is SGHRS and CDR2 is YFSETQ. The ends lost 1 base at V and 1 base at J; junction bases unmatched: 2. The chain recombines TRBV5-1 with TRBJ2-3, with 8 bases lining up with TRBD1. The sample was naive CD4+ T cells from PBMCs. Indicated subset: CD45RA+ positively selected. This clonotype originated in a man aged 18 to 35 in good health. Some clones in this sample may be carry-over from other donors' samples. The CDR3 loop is CASSLQGAGTDTQYF. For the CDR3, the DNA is TGCGCCAGCAGCTTGCAGGGGGCGGGCACAGATACGCAGTATTTT.